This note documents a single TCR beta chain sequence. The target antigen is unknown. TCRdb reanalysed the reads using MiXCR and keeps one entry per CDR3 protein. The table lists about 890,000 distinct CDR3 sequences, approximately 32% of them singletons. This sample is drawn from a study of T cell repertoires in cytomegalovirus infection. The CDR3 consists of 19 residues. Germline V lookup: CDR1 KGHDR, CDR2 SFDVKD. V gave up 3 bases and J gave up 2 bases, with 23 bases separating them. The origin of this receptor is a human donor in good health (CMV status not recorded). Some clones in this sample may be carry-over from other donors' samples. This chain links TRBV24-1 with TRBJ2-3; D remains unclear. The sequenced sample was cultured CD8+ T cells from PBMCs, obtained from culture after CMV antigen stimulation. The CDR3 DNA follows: TGTGCCACCAGTGATACTACAAACCGTGACATACAATACACAGATACGCAGTATTTT. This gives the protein CATSDTTNRDIQYTDTQYF.